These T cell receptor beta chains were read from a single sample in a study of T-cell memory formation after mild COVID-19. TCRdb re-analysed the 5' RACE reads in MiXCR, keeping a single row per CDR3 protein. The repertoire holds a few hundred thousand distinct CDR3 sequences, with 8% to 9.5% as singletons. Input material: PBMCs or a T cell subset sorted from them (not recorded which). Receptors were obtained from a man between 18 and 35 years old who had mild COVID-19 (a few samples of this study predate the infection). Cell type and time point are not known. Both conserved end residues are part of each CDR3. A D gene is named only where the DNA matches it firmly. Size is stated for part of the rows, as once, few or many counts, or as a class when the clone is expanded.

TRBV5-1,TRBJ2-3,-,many,CASSFGSPTDTQYF,TGCGCCAGCAGCTTCGGTAGCCCCACAGATACGCAGTATTTT
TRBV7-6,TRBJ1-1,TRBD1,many,CASSLGSGTGGTEAFF,TGTGCCAGCAGCTTAGGGTCCGGGACAGGGGGAACTGAAGCTTTCTTT
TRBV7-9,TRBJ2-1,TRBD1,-,CASSSRDRVFQQFF,TGTGCCAGCAGCTCCCGGGACAGGGTTTTTCAGCAGTTCTTC
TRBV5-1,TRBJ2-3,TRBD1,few,CASSLEGGRSDTQYF,TGCGCCAGCAGCTTGGAAGGGGGCCGGTCAGATACGCAGTATTTT
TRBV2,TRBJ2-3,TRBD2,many,CASSEGQRGGLGTDTQYF,TGTGCCAGCAGTGAAGGCCAGCGGGGGGGCCTCGGGACAGATACGCAGTATTTT
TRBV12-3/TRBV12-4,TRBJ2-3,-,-,CASSLGYDTDTQYF,TGTGCCAGCAGTTTAGGATATGACACAGATACGCAGTATTTT
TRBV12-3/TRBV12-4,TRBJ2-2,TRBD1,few,CASLGTGERTGELFF,TGTGCCAGCCTAGGGACAGGGGAGAGGACCGGGGAGCTGTTTTTT
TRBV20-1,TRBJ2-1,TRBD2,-,CSASGGAYEQFF,TGCAGTGCTAGCGGGGGGGCTTATGAGCAGTTCTTC
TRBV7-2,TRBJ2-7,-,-,CASSLATRPGEQYF,TGTGCCAGCAGCTTAGCTACTAGACCGGGAGAGCAGTACTTC
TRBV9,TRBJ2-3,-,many,CASSVGVDTQYF,TGTGCCAGCAGCGTAGGGGTAGATACGCAGTATTTT
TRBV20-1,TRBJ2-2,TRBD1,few,CSARDAGTGPTGELFF,TGCAGTGCTAGAGATGCCGGGACAGGGCCCACCGGGGAGCTGTTTTTT
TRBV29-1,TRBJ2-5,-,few,CSVEEIKETQYF,TGCAGCGTTGAAGAAATAAAAGAGACCCAGTACTTC
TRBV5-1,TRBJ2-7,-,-,CASSPRDGTYEQYF,TGCGCCAGCAGCCCCCGGGACGGAACCTACGAGCAGTACTTC
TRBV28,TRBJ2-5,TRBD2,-,CASSLGTSGGAVETQYF,TGTGCCAGCAGTTTGGGGACTAGCGGGGGGGCCGTCGAGACCCAGTACTTC